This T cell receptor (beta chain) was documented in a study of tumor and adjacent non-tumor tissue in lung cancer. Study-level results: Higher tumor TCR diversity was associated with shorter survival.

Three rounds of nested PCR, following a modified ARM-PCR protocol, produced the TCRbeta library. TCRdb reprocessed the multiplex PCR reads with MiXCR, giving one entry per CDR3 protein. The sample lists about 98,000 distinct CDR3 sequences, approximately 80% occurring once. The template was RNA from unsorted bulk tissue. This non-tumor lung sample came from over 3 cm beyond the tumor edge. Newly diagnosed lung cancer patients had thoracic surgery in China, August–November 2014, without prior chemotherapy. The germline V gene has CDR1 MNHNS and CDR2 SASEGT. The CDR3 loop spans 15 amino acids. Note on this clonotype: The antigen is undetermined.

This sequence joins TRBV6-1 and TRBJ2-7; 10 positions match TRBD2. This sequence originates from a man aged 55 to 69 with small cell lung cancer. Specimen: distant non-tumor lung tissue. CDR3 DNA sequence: TGCGCCAGTAGTGAAGTGTCTAGCGGGAGTAGGACTCAGTACGTC. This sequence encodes CASSEVSSGSRTQYV.